These 28 T cell receptor beta chains originate from one sample sequenced in a study of cytomegalovirus exposure and HLA in healthy donors. Researchers ran the PCR with 60 Vbeta and 13 Jbeta primers. Data came from immunoSEQ multiplex PCR; TCRdb stores just in-frame clones and leaves some out. The sample has some 170,000 clones, approximately 75% seen once. Sequencing was carried out using PBMCs. The receptors derive from a man aged 25 to 40 in good health and CMV-seropositive.

The chain uses TRBV4-1 and TRBJ2-7; 9 positions match TRBD1. V shed 5 bases, J shed 2 bases, and the junction held 4 bases outside the gene matches. The CDR3 length is 14 residues. Looked up from germline, CDR1 is MGHRA and CDR2 is YSYEKL. This CDR3 reads CASSEGQGTYEQYF. DNA of the CDR3: TGCGCCAGCAGCGAAGGACAGGGGACCTACGAGCAGTACTTC.

The chain recombines TRBV5-1 with TRBJ1-2; 10 nucleotides line up with TRBD1. Germline CDR1 is SGHRS and CDR2 is YFSETQ. This CDR3 has 15 residues. The J segment lost 6 bases and the V segment lost 3 bases, leaving 8 bases of the junction unmatched. In DNA, the CDR3 is TGCGCCAGCAGCTCCGCAATCGGACAGGGGGATGGCTACACCTTC. Translating gives CASSSAIGQGDGYTF. The full variable domain, completed using reference TRBV5-1 and TRBJ1-2, is KAGVTQTPRYLIKTRGQQVTLSCSPISGHRSVSWYQQTPGQGLQFLFEYFSETQRNKGNFPGRFSGRQFSNSRSEMNVSTLELGDSALYLCASSSAIGQGDGYTFGSGTRLTVV.

The chain employs TRBV14 and TRBJ1-6; TRBD1 agrees at 8 bases. This CDR3 is built from 13 residues. The germline V gene has CDR1 SGHDN and CDR2 FVKESK. Unmatched junction bases numbered 1, after V lost 4 bases and J lost 8 bases. The CDR3 DNA follows: TGTGCCAGCAGCCTGACAGGGGATTCACCCCTCCACTTT. Protein product: CASSLTGDSPLHF.

This clone has just a few counts. The V gene is TRBV4-3, the J gene TRBJ2-2, with 8 bases aligning to TRBD1. Germline V lookup: CDR1 LGHNA, CDR2 YSLEER. The CDR3 is made up of 15 amino acids. The J segment lost 7 bases and the V segment lost 1 base, leaving 5 bases of the junction unmatched. The CDR3 coding sequence is TGCGCCAGCAGCCAAGGGACAGGGATAGGCGGGGAGCTGTTTTTT. It encodes CASSQGTGIGGELFF.

J is TRBJ2-3 and V is TRBV27; 8 nucleotides align to TRBD1. This CDR3 has 14 amino acids. CDR1 is MNHEY and CDR2 is SMNVEV in the germline V gene (reference sequence). The V gene end was trimmed by 4 bases and the J gene end by 1 base; junction bases not matched to a gene: 1. For the CDR3, the DNA is TGTGCCAGCAGTTCGACAGGGGGCACAGATACGCAGTATTTT. Translating gives CASSSTGGTDTQYF.

The chain combines TRBV4-1 with TRBJ2-7; perhaps TRBD1 as D (5 bases). The CDR3 is 14 amino acids. Trimming left V 1 base short and J 7 bases short, with 14 bases between. Germline V CDR1 and CDR2: MGHRA, YSYEKL. CDR3 sequence (DNA): TGCGCCAGCAGCCAAGGGAAGACAGTCAGAGAGCAGTACTTC. Its translation: CASSQGKTVREQYF.

This chain connects TRBV4-1 to TRBJ2-3, with a weak D call TRBD1 (5 bases). V was clipped by 4 bases and J by 1 base, with 18 bases between them. This CDR3 region has 17 residues. CDR1 MGHRA and CDR2 YSYEKL come from the germline V gene. The DNA of the CDR3 is TGCGCCAGCAGCCGACAGTTCCGGCAGGCTGGCACAGATACGCAGTATTTT. It codes for CASSRQFRQAGTDTQYF.

This clone turned up a few times. Other DNA sequences in the sample encode the same CDR3. The gene calls are TRBV5-6 and TRBJ2-1; TRBD1 matches at 9 bases. From germline, CDR1 is SGHDT and CDR2 YYEEEE. The CDR3 covers 14 residues. Trimming removed 3 bases from V and 9 bases from J; junction bases left unmatched: 7. CDR3 residues: CASSWGQGWSEQFF. The CDR3 nucleotides read TGTGCCAGCAGCTGGGGACAGGGCTGGAGTGAGCAGTTCTTC.

This chain connects TRBV15 to TRBJ2-5, with TRBD1 matching over 10 bases. The V segment lost 1 base and the J segment 5 bases; nucleotides outside the gene matches: 4. Germline V gene data show CDR1 as LNHNV and CDR2 as YYDKDF (reference sequence). This CDR3 spans 15 amino acids. The CDR3 DNA sequence: TGTGCCACCAGCAGAGGGACAGGGGGACTGGAGACCCAGTACTTC. Amino acids: CATSRGTGGLETQYF.

In this sample, this clone turned up once. The chain joins TRBV19 to TRBJ1-2; perhaps TRBD1 as D (5 bases). This CDR3 comprises 14 residues. V was cut by 3 bases and J by 3 bases, with 11 bases left in between. From germline, CDR1 is LNHDA and CDR2 SQIVND (reference sequence). The CDR3 loop reads CASSIGGTDYGYTF. CDR3 DNA sequence: TGTGCCAGTAGTATTGGGGGGACGGACTATGGCTACACCTTC.

The rearrangement links TRBV7-3 to TRBJ1-2; TRBD1 agrees at 11 bases. The germline V gene has CDR1 SGHTA and CDR2 FQGTGA. The V segment lost 2 bases and the J segment 8 bases; nucleotides outside the gene matches: 13. The CDR3 spans 17 residues. Here the CDR3 DNA reads TGTGCCAGCAGCTTATTAGGGACAGGGGGAGAGGTTCGAGGCTACACCTTC. Protein product: CASSLLGTGGEVRGYTF.

The table lists this clone with a few counts. The genes are TRBV6-5 and TRBJ2-2, with TRBD2 matching 8 bases. The V gene's germline CDR1 is MNHEY and CDR2 SVGAGI. This CDR3 has 15 residues. V gave up 0 bases and J gave up 6 bases; unmatched junction bases: 3. CDR3 nucleotides: TGTGCCAGCAGTTACTCGCGGGGGGTCCCCGGGGAGCTGTTTTTT. Residues: CASSYSRGVPGELFF.

As for this clone: The same CDR3 also results from other DNA sequences found in this sample. The chain joins TRBV6-6 to TRBJ2-7; weak D call: TRBD2 (7 bases). The CDR3 sequence is 13 residues long. Germline lookup yields CDR1 MNHNY and CDR2 SVGAGI (reference sequence). With 9 bases removed from V and 0 bases from J, the gap between germline ends came to 12 bases. The CDR3 DNA is TGTGCCAGTACGGGGGGCCCCTCCTACGAGCAGTACTTC. Translating it yields CASTGGPSYEQYF.

The V call is TRBV2, the J call TRBJ2-3, with TRBD2 identical over 9 bases. This CDR3 has 16 amino acids. Trimming took 8 bases from V and 0 from J; bases not matched to a gene: 9. Germline V CDR1 and CDR2: SNHLY, FYNNEI. The CDR3 spells CASGRDSGGSTDTQYF. CDR3 nucleotides: TGTGCCAGCGGGCGGGATAGCGGGGGAAGCACAGATACGCAGTATTTT.

The chain has TRBV7-9 and TRBJ1-1, with a possible D match to TRBD1 (6 bases). The V end lost 5 bases, the J end lost 2 bases, and 9 bases lay between the germline ends. From germline, CDR1 is SEHNR and CDR2 FQNEAQ (reference sequence). CDR3 length equals 13 residues. Written as DNA, the CDR3 is TGTGCCAGCAGCGCCAGGGGAAACACTGAAGCTTTCTTT. Its translation: CASSARGNTEAFF.

This rearrangement joins TRBV19 to TRBJ2-7; 9 bases fit TRBD1. CDR3 size: 12 residues. CDR1 LNHDA and CDR2 SQIVND come from the germline V gene (reference sequence). The junction had 2 bases not matched to a gene; V was cut back by 5 bases and J by 6 bases. The DNA of the CDR3 is TGTGCCAGTAGTGTGGGACAGGGCGAGCAGTACTTC. This sequence encodes CASSVGQGEQYF.

The rearrangement uses TRBV6-1 and TRBJ2-7; 8 bases match TRBD1. The length of the CDR3 is 11 residues. After removal of 10 bases from V and 5 bases from J, the junction contained 4 bases not matched to a gene. CDR1 is MNHNS, CDR2 SASEGT, per germline. The CDR3 DNA reads TGTGCCACTGGACAGGGCAACGAGCAGTACTTC. Amino acids: CATGQGNEQYF.

The chain carries TRBV4-1 and TRBJ2-5, with D uncertain. The germline CDR1 and CDR2 sequences are MGHRA and YSYEKL. The CDR3 spans 15 residues. V lost 0 bases to trimming and J lost 4 bases, with 12 bases between them. CDR3 loop: CASSQDPAATETQYF. The CDR3 bases are TGCGCCAGCAGCCAAGATCCGGCGGCAACAGAGACCCAGTACTTC.

This chain joins TRBV11-2 and TRBJ2-2, with D maybe TRBD2 (6 bases). Trimming removed 4 bases at V and 6 bases at J, with 12 bases between. Germline loops: CDR1 SGHAT, CDR2 FQNNGV. This CDR3 is built from 14 residues. CDR3 nucleotides: TGTGCCAGCAGCTCTTCCTGGGGGGCCGGGGAGCTGTTTTTT. It is translated as CASSSSWGAGELFF.

The chain has TRBV5-1 and TRBJ2-7; TRBD1 might be the D (6 bases). The CDR3 spans 12 residues. Germline CDR1 reads SGHRS; CDR2 reads YFSETQ. Deletions cut 0 bases from V and 6 bases from J, with 7 bases between. The CDR3 bases are TGCGCCAGCAGCTTGGTAGGGGGCGAGCAGTACTTC. Residues: CASSLVGGEQYF. The full variable domain, in which reference TRBV5-1 and TRBJ2-7 provide the parts outside the CDR3, is KAGVTQTPRYLIKTRGQQVTLSCSPISGHRSVSWYQQTPGQGLQFLFEYFSETQRNKGNFPGRFSGRQFSNSRSEMNVSTLELGDSALYLCASSLVGGEQYFGPGTRLTVT.

Only one count was recorded for this clone. The CDR3 bases are TGTGCCAGCAGCGTAAGGGAGAACTATGGCTACACCTTC. Protein product: CASSVRENYGYTF. The chain joins TRBV9 to TRBJ1-2; D gene ambiguous. Per germline, CDR1 SGDLS and CDR2 YYNGEE. The V gene lost 1 base and the J gene lost 2 bases, with 6 bases spanning the gap. This CDR3 comprises 13 residues.

This sequence joins TRBV30 and TRBJ1-1; 10 bases agree with TRBD1. This CDR3 region has 16 residues. J lost 1 base, V lost 0 bases, and 5 bases had no gene match. CDR1 and CDR2 (germline): GTSNPN, SVGIG (reference sequence). The CDR3 DNA follows: TGTGCCTGGAGTGTAGGGGGACAGGGGTGGAACACTGAAGCTTTCTTT. Translation gives CAWSVGGQGWNTEAFF.

CDR3 DNA: TGTGCCAGCAGCTTAGCGCAAGGCGGGGCCTCCTACGAGCAGTACTTC. Its translation: CASSLAQGGASYEQYF. The chain combines TRBV7-2 with TRBJ2-7; tentatively, D is TRBD2 (6 bases). Germline V gene lookup returns CDR1 SGHTA and CDR2 FQGNSA. V lost 0 bases, J lost 0 bases, and 12 bases lay in between. The CDR3 is 16 amino acids.

The chain employs TRBV11-2 and TRBJ1-2; D unclear. V was trimmed by 0 bases and J by 9 bases, leaving 11 bases between them. This CDR3 region has 13 residues. Germline CDR1 is SGHAT and CDR2 is FQNNGV. CDR3: CASSLDDFGSYTF. For the CDR3, the DNA is TGTGCCAGCAGCTTAGACGACTTCGGGAGCTACACCTTC.

The chain uses TRBV6-4 and TRBJ1-2; 9 nucleotides agree with TRBD1. With 0 bases clipped from V and 2 bases from J, the junction kept 7 bases outside the gene matches. The germline CDR1 and CDR2 sequences are MRHNA and SNTAGT. The CDR3 length is 17 residues. In DNA, the CDR3 is TGTGCCAGCAGTGACTCGTATAACAGGGGGCGAAACTATGGCTACACCTTC. This translates into CASSDSYNRGRNYGYTF.

This clone was detected only once. The V and J genes are TRBV5-6 and TRBJ2-5; perhaps TRBD2 as D (7 bases). In germline, CDR1 is SGHDT, CDR2 YYEEEE. V lost 7 bases and J lost 5, with 18 bases in between. The CDR3 is 14 residues long. CDR3 loop: CASLWGGASETQYF. CDR3 coding DNA: TGTGCCAGCCTCTGGGGGGGGGCTTCGGAGACCCAGTACTTC.

The chain employs TRBV9 and TRBJ2-6; 10 bases line up with TRBD2. The CDR3 has 17 residues. Germline values: CDR1 SGDLS, CDR2 YYNGEE. The V and J ends lost 2 bases and 2 bases, in that order; junction bases with no gene match: 4. CDR3 region: CASSVGAGGPGANVLTF. Here the CDR3 DNA reads TGTGCCAGCAGCGTGGGAGCGGGGGGGCCTGGGGCCAACGTCCTGACTTTC.

J is TRBJ2-7 and V is TRBV7-3, with 10 nucleotides matching TRBD2. This CDR3 is built from 15 residues. Trimming at V came to 4 bases and at J to 1 base, leaving 4 bases not matched to a gene. The germline CDR1 and CDR2 sequences are SGHTA and FQGTGA. CDR3 in amino acids: CASSYSGGVSYEQYF. Written as DNA, the CDR3 is TGTGCCAGCAGCTACAGCGGGGGGGTTTCCTACGAGCAGTACTTC.